Presented here are 23 T cell receptor beta chains from one specimen sequenced in a study of blood T cell repertoires in COVID-19. Assay used: immunoSEQ multiplex PCR; TCRdb lists only in-frame clones, some missing. This table has nearly 55,000 clones, about three quarters appearing once. The sequencing input was peripheral blood. These receptors were collected from a human donor with active or convalescent COVID-19. The donor label of this sample is uncertain.

The gene calls are TRBV30 and TRBJ2-1; the match to TRBD1 covers 7 bases. The CDR3 extends over 13 amino acids. V was clipped by 5 bases and J by 9 bases; unmatched bases: 10. Per germline, CDR1 GTSNPN and CDR2 SVGIG (reference sequence). CDR3 sequence: CAWRDSGMGEQFF. CDR3 DNA: TGTGCCTGGCGGGACAGCGGTATGGGTGAGCAGTTCTTC.

A few counts support this clone. In the same sample, other DNA sequences code for this CDR3. The chain has TRBV7-2 and TRBJ1-5; D might be TRBD1 (5 bases). CDR3 length equals 14 residues. The ends were cut back, 1 base at V and 4 bases at J, with 8 bases in the middle. Germline CDR1 reads SGHTA; CDR2 reads FQGNSA. CDR3 sequence: CASSLERGNQPQHF. CDR3 sequence (DNA): TGTGCCAGCAGCTTAGAGCGGGGGAATCAGCCCCAGCATTTT.

The rearrangement uses TRBV19 and TRBJ2-7; 9 bases align to TRBD1. The CDR3 is 14 amino acids. CDR1 LNHDA and CDR2 SQIVND come from the germline V gene (reference sequence). V shed 5 bases and J 3 bases; nucleotides not matched to a gene: 5. The CDR3 region has the DNA TGTGCCAGTAGTGTGGACAGGGGAAACTACGAGCAGTACTTC. Protein product: CASSVDRGNYEQYF.

The chain is built from TRBV5-1 and TRBJ2-5; 7 bases fit TRBD2. Germline CDR1 is SGHRS and CDR2 is YFSETQ. The CDR3 runs 14 residues. V lost 4 bases, J lost 5 bases, and 8 bases stayed unmatched. CDR3 in amino acids: CASSPRRGMETQYF. The CDR3 DNA sequence: TGCGCCAGCAGCCCTCGGCGGGGGATGGAGACCCAGTACTTC.

The chain links TRBV7-2 to TRBJ2-7, with TRBD2 matching 14 bases. The germline CDR1 and CDR2 sequences are SGHTA and FQGNSA. The CDR3 consists of 16 residues. V lost 2 bases to trimming and J lost 7 bases; unmatched junction nucleotides: 7. The CDR3 bases are TGTGCCAGCAGCTTATTCGGACTAGCGGGAGGAATAGAGCAGTACTTC. This sequence encodes CASSLFGLAGGIEQYF.

The V gene is TRBV3-1 (or the pseudogene TRBV3-2), the J gene TRBJ1-5; D possibly corresponds to TRBD1 (5 bases). The V gene's germline CDR1 is LGHDT and CDR2 YNNKEL (reference sequence). The length of the CDR3 is 15 residues. V lost 1 base to trimming and J lost 4 bases, with 11 bases between them. The CDR3 is CASSQGSRGNQPQHF. The CDR3 DNA follows: TGTGCCAGCAGCCAAGGCAGTCGGGGGAATCAGCCCCAGCATTTT.

V and J are TRBV23-1 and TRBJ1-2; no definite D call. TRBV23-1 is an ORF, and what it does is uncertain. The CDR3 is 13 residues long. V lost 3 bases and J lost 6, with 11 bases in between. The CDR3 sequence: CASSQQLMDGYTF. As DNA, the CDR3 is TGCGCCAGCAGTCAGCAACTTATGGATGGCTACACCTTC.

V usage is TRBV19 and J usage is TRBJ1-2; 7 bases match TRBD1. There are 16 residues in the CDR3. J was trimmed by 5 bases and V by 6 bases; bases with no gene match: 15. Germline assignment: CDR1 LNHDA and CDR2 SQIVND (reference sequence). This chain's CDR3 is CASRSLDRGGAYGYTF. The CDR3 DNA sequence: TGTGCCAGTAGATCACTGGATAGAGGGGGCGCGTATGGCTACACCTTC.

The V gene is TRBV15, the J gene TRBJ1-1, with D unclear. The germline V and J ends were trimmed by 0 bases and 5 bases, with 4 bases remaining between them. Germline lookup yields CDR1 LNHNV and CDR2 YYDKDF (reference sequence). The CDR3 consists of 12 residues. This CDR3 is CATSRDQTEAFF. The CDR3 bases are TGTGCCACCAGCAGAGATCAAACTGAAGCTTTCTTT.

Relative to its sample, this clone is medium-sized. The chain links TRBV4-1 to TRBJ2-2; 10 bases align to TRBD2. The ends lost 0 bases at V and 8 bases at J; junction bases unmatched: 6. CDR1 is MGHRA and CDR2 is YSYEKL in the germline V gene. CDR3 length: 16 residues. This chain's CDR3 is CASSQDGTSESGELFF. CDR3 sequence (DNA): TGCGCCAGCAGCCAAGACGGGACTAGCGAATCGGGGGAGCTGTTTTTT.

CDR3 amino acids: CASSLERGQPGGAFF. CDR3 DNA: TGTGCCAGCAGCTTAGAAAGAGGCCAGCCAGGAGGAGCTTTCTTT. V gene TRBV11-2 combines with J gene TRBJ1-1; D is ambiguous. The CDR3 has 15 amino acids. V was shortened by 0 bases and J by 10 bases, with 18 bases between the two germline ends. Germline-derived CDR1 and CDR2 are SGHAT and FQNNGV. The full variable domain, completed using reference TRBV11-2 and TRBJ1-1, is EAGVAQSPRYKIIEKRQSVAFWCNPISGHATLYWYQQILGQGPKLLIQFQNNGVVDDSQLPKDRFSAERLKGVDSTLKIQPAKLEDSAVYLCASSLERGQPGGAFFGQGTRLTVV.

On this clone itself: This specimen includes other DNA sequences encoding the same CDR3. The chain is built from TRBV7-3 and TRBJ2-1; 7 bases agree with TRBD2. Trimming took 5 bases from V and 2 from J; bases not matched to a gene: 3. The CDR3 length is 14 residues. CDR1 and CDR2 from the germline V gene are SGHTA and FQGTGA. CDR3 DNA sequence: TGTGCCAGCAGCCACAGCGGGACCTACAATGAGCAGTTCTTC. Protein sequence: CASSHSGTYNEQFF. Full variable domain (remainder filled in from reference TRBV7-3 and TRBJ2-1): GAGVSQTPSNKVTEKGKYVELRCDPISGHTALYWYRQSLGQGPEFLIYFQGTGAADDSGLPNDRFFAVRPEGSVSTLKIQRTERGDSAVYLCASSHSGTYNEQFFGPGTRLTVL.

The chain is built from TRBV24-1 and TRBJ2-1, with D possibly matching TRBD1 (5 bases). The CDR3 is 15 residues long. The germline CDR1 and CDR2 sequences are KGHDR and SFDVKD. V lost 0 bases and J 8 bases, leaving 13 bases between the germline ends. CDR3 loop: CATSDLRQGMDEQFF. For the CDR3, the DNA is TGTGCCACCAGTGATTTGCGGCAGGGTATGGATGAGCAGTTCTTC.

This chain connects TRBV19 to TRBJ2-3, with D maybe TRBD2 (7 bases). Germline V gene data show CDR1 as LNHDA and CDR2 as SQIVND (reference sequence). The length of the CDR3 is 15 residues. Trimming removed 6 bases from V and 4 bases from J, with 17 bases in between. The CDR3 loop is CASSSHGEGADTQYF. The CDR3 DNA reads TGTGCCAGTAGCTCTCATGGGGAGGGGGCAGATACGCAGTATTTT.

The CDR3 loop is CASSSPGQGITEAFF. CDR3 bases: TGTGCCAGCAGTTCGCCGGGACAGGGCATCACTGAAGCTTTCTTT. The chain has TRBV6-5 and TRBJ1-1; TRBD1 agrees at 9 bases. The CDR3 is 15 residues long. V shed 4 bases and J 4 bases; nucleotides not matched to a gene: 7. Germline lookup yields CDR1 MNHEY and CDR2 SVGAGI.

This chain links TRBV19 with TRBJ1-4; D not certain. V lost 11 bases to trimming and J lost 4 bases, with 14 bases between them. The CDR3 is made up of 13 amino acids. The germline V gene encodes CDR1 LNHDA and CDR2 SQIVND (reference sequence). The chain's CDR3 is CASSRAYNEKLFF. DNA of the CDR3: TGTGCCTCTAGCCGGGCGTATAATGAAAAACTGTTTTTT.

The chain employs TRBV5-4 and TRBJ1-3, with TRBD1 matching 10 bases. This CDR3 is built from 16 residues. The germline gives CDR1 SGHNT, CDR2 YYREEE (reference sequence). The V gene end was trimmed by 4 bases and the J gene end by 4 bases; junction bases not matched to a gene: 8. The CDR3 DNA sequence: TGTGCCAGCAGCCCCGGGACAGGGGCAGACGGAAACACCATATATTTT. Translation: CASSPGTGADGNTIYF. The full variable domain, completed using reference TRBV5-4 and TRBJ1-3, is ETGVTQSPTHLIKTRGQQVTLRCSSQSGHNTVSWYQQALGQGPQFIFQYYREEENGRGNFPPRFSGLQFPNYSSELNVNALELDDSALYLCASSPGTGADGNTIYFGEGSWLTVV.

The chain links TRBV28 to TRBJ2-2; D is possibly TRBD2 (6 bases). The CDR3 runs 17 residues. Trimming took 3 bases from V and 2 from J, leaving 16 bases between them. The germline V gene encodes CDR1 MDHEN and CDR2 SYDVKM. The DNA for the CDR3 is TGTGCCAGCAGTTTGGCCCCCACCGGGGGTAACACCGGGGAGCTGTTTTTT. Its protein is CASSLAPTGGNTGELFF.

The chain employs TRBV7-6 and TRBJ2-7, with 8 bases aligning to TRBD2. The germline CDR1 and CDR2 sequences are SGHVS and FNYEAQ. V was pared by 5 bases and J by 7 bases, with 10 bases of the junction left unmatched. This CDR3 is built from 14 residues. DNA for the CDR3: TGTGCCAGCAGCGCCCAACTAGCGGTCGGGGAGCAGTACTTC. This translates into CASSAQLAVGEQYF.

The sample holds a few counts of this clone. The chain carries TRBV4-2 and TRBJ1-5; D may be TRBD1 (5 bases). Per the germline V gene, CDR1 is LGHNA and CDR2 is YNFKEQ. V was cut by 1 base and J by 4 bases, with 14 bases left in between. This CDR3 is built from 16 residues. The CDR3 sequence is CASSQVLSRENQPQHF. For the CDR3, the DNA is TGTGCCAGCAGCCAAGTATTAAGCAGGGAAAATCAGCCCCAGCATTTT.

This clone appeared a few times. V and J are TRBV9 and TRBJ2-2; 7 nucleotides agree with TRBD1. V shed 7 bases and J 5 bases; nucleotides not matched to a gene: 5. This CDR3 is built from 13 residues. The V gene's germline CDR1 is SGDLS and CDR2 YYNGEE. Written as DNA, the CDR3 is TGTGCCAGCGGCCCCAGGGGGACCGGGGAGCTGTTTTTT. Translation gives CASGPRGTGELFF.

The V gene is TRBV7-2, the J gene TRBJ2-2, with a tentative D call TRBD2 (5 bases). The CDR3 consists of 16 residues. Trimming pared 1 base from V and 5 bases from J, leaving 14 bases between. Germline-derived CDR1 and CDR2 are SGHTA and FQGNSA. CDR3 sequence: CASSLGSGVRTGELFF. The CDR3 nucleotides are TGTGCCAGCAGCTTAGGCAGCGGAGTTCGTACCGGGGAGCTGTTTTTT.

This clone was seen a few times. The V call is TRBV19, the J call TRBJ1-1; unclear D gene. This CDR3 comprises 12 residues. Germline loops: CDR1 LNHDA, CDR2 SQIVND (reference sequence). Trimming cost V 8 bases and J 1 base, with 8 bases left between them. CDR3 nucleotides: TGTGCCAGTGGGGAGTGGAACACTGAAGCTTTCTTT. This gives the protein CASGEWNTEAFF.